The rows below give T cell receptor beta chains drawn from one sample of a study of blood T cells in healthy people across ages. TCRdb used MiXCR to reprocess the 5' RACE reads, holding one entry per CDR3 protein. This repertoire shows around 1,000,000 distinct CDR3 sequences, around two fifths found once; its top ten account for over 10%. The material sequenced was blood. These receptors were collected from a man younger than 35 in good health. Each CDR3 is given with its conserved first and last residue. The order of the fields is J gene, V gene, D gene, CDR3 length, clone size, CDR3 protein, CDR3 DNA. The D gene is left open where the match is weak. Only part of the rows carry a size: once, few, many, or a class if the clone is expanded.

TRBJ1-2 TRBV4-1 - 16 - CASSQDSRPRRDGYTF TGCGCCAGCAGCCAAGATAGCCGACCCCGACGGGATGGCTACACCTTC
TRBJ2-5 TRBV20-1 - 13 - CSARAILEETQYF TGCAGTGCTAGGGCCATACTAGAAGAGACCCAGTACTTC
TRBJ1-1 TRBV7-6 - 13 - CASSKTSRTEAFF TGTGCCAGCAGCAAAACGTCCAGGACCGAAGCTTTCTTT
TRBJ1-1 TRBV25-1 TRBD1 14 - CASSEYAGGTEAFF TGTGCCAGCAGTGAATATGCAGGGGGCACTGAAGCTTTCTTT
TRBJ2-1 TRBV7-2 TRBD2 18 - CASSLVPLRLAGGNEQFF TGTGCCAGCAGCTTAGTCCCTCTCCGACTAGCGGGGGGCAATGAGCAGTTCTTC
TRBJ2-7 TRBV20-1 - 15 - CSASRPGIRPYEQYF TGCAGTGCTAGCAGGCCAGGGATCCGACCCTACGAGCAGTACTTC
TRBJ2-2 TRBV5-5 TRBD1 21 few CASSPLGDRGSLEIRTGELFF TGTGCCAGCAGCCCCTTGGGAGACAGGGGGAGTCTTGAAATTCGGACCGGGGAGCTGTTTTTT
TRBJ2-1 TRBV4-2 - 16 - CASSQRGQTSYNEQFF TGTGCCAGCAGCCAGCGCGGACAGACCTCCTACAATGAGCAGTTCTTC
TRBJ1-6 TRBV20-1 - 14 few CSATAGSTESPLHF TGCAGTGCTACCGCAGGGTCCACGGAATCACCCCTCCACTTT
TRBJ1-2 TRBV12-5 - 15 - CASGLSQGVPYGYTF TGTGCTAGTGGTTTGTCCCAGGGTGTCCCCTATGGCTACACCTTC
TRBJ1-1 TRBV6-6 TRBD1 17 - CASSYSDPTGGITEAFF TGTGCCAGCAGTTACTCGGACCCCACAGGGGGTATTACTGAAGCTTTCTTT
TRBJ1-1 TRBV19 - 13 - CASSPVGAHEAFF TGTGCCAGTAGTCCGGTAGGGGCTCATGAAGCTTTCTTT
TRBJ2-1 TRBV6-6 TRBD2 16 - CASSHRTSGGNNEQFF TGTGCCAGCAGTCACCGGACTAGCGGGGGCAACAATGAGCAGTTCTTC
TRBJ2-7 TRBV7-2 - 13 - CASSWNRVYEQYF TGTGCCAGCAGCTGGAACAGGGTCTACGAGCAGTACTTC
TRBJ2-7 TRBV7-8 TRBD2 15 - CASSFWGGVAGEQYF TGTGCCAGCAGCTTTTGGGGGGGGGTAGCAGGCGAGCAGTACTTC
TRBJ2-1 TRBV9 TRBD2 16 - CASSVAGGGASNEQFF TGTGCCAGCAGCGTAGCAGGCGGGGGGGCCTCGAATGAGCAGTTCTTC
TRBJ1-4 TRBV9 - 16 few CASSLGRGATNEKLFF TGTGCCAGCAGCCTCGGACGGGGAGCAACTAATGAAAAACTGTTTTTT
TRBJ1-5 TRBV12-3/TRBV12-4 - 17 few CASTWLGQQSSNQPQHF TGTGCCAGCACCTGGTTGGGGCAGCAATCTAGCAATCAGCCCCAGCATTTT
TRBJ1-2 TRBV6-1 - 15 - CASSEAFGNNYGYTF TGTGCCAGCAGTGAAGCATTTGGAAACAACTATGGCTACACCTTC
TRBJ2-7 TRBV5-1 TRBD1 14 few CASTLGTATYEQYF TGCGCCAGCACTCTAGGGACAGCAACCTACGAGCAGTACTTC
TRBJ1-5 TRBV3-1 TRBD1 17 - CASSLRFDREGNQPQHF TGTGCCAGCAGCCTTAGATTCGACAGGGAAGGCAATCAGCCCCAGCATTTT
TRBJ2-3 TRBV5-1 TRBD2 15 - CASSPGGPGTDAQYF TGCGCCAGCAGCCCGGGGGGGCCTGGCACAGATGCGCAGTATTTT
TRBJ1-5 TRBV7-8 - 16 few CASSANRDFSNQPQHF TGTGCCAGCAGCGCTAACCGGGACTTTAGCAATCAGCCCCAGCATTTT
TRBJ2-1 TRBV4-1 TRBD2 17 - CASSPRTSGGPYNERFF TGCGCCAGCAGCCCCCGGACTAGCGGGGGACCATACAATGAGCGGTTCTTC
TRBJ2-1 TRBV20-1 - 14 few CSARDLTRVDEQFF TGCAGTGCTAGAGATCTCACGCGGGTGGATGAGCAGTTCTTC
TRBJ2-7 TRBV6-5 - 15 - CASSYGPGSSYEQYF TGTGCCAGCAGTTATGGCCCGGGGAGCTCCTACGAGCAGTACTTC
TRBJ2-1 TRBV7-2 - 13 - CASRRSGTETQFF TGTGCCAGCAGGAGAAGCGGGACAGAGACCCAGTTCTTC
TRBJ2-7 TRBV10-3 - 12 - CATQDSSYEQYF TGTGCCACCCAAGACAGCTCCTACGAGCAGTACTTC
TRBJ1-5 TRBV12-3/TRBV12-4 - 12 many CASRYSNQPQHF TGTGCCAGCAGGTATAGCAATCAGCCCCAGCATTTT
TRBJ2-2 TRBV2 - 13 - CASSDTGGQELFF TGTGCCAGCAGTGATACAGGAGGTCAAGAGCTGTTTTTT
TRBJ1-1 TRBV25-1 TRBD1 14 many CASTPQGAWTEAFF TGTGCCAGCACCCCACAGGGGGCATGGACTGAAGCTTTCTTT
TRBJ1-1 TRBV29-1 TRBD1 12 - CSGQGALTEAFF TGCAGCGGACAGGGGGCTCTCACTGAAGCTTTCTTT
TRBJ1-4 TRBV20-1 TRBD1 14 few CSARETGGYEKLFF TGCAGTGCTAGAGAAACAGGGGGATATGAAAAACTGTTTTTT
TRBJ2-2 TRBV20-1 - 14 few CSARSGDPTGELFF TGCAGTGCTAGATCAGGGGATCCCACCGGGGAGCTGTTTTTT
TRBJ1-1 TRBV27 - 14 few CASRRQFSGTEAFF TGTGCCAGCAGGCGACAGTTTTCAGGGACTGAAGCTTTCTTT
TRBJ1-6 TRBV20-1 - 15 few CSAMAASSYNSPLHF TGCAGTGCTATGGCAGCCAGCTCCTATAATTCACCCCTCCACTTT
TRBJ2-3 TRBV15 - 16 - CATSRSRDPGTDTQYF TGTGCCACCAGCAGATCCCGGGACCCCGGAACAGATACGCAGTATTTT
TRBJ2-1 TRBV10-3 TRBD2 20 - CAISEADILGLAGAYNEQFF TGTGCCATCAGTGAGGCTGATATTCTGGGGCTAGCGGGGGCCTACAATGAGCAGTTCTTC
TRBJ1-4 TRBV4-3 TRBD1 15 - CASSRRPGQGEKLFF TGCGCCAGCAGCCGCAGACCGGGACAGGGAGAAAAACTGTTTTTT
TRBJ2-1 TRBV27 - 15 - CASSLGASSGNEQFF TGTGCCAGCAGCCTAGGGGCTAGTTCCGGCAATGAGCAGTTCTTC
TRBJ2-1 TRBV4-1 TRBD2 18 - CASSHPPGRGDHYNEQFF TGCGCCAGCAGCCATCCCCCGGGGCGGGGGGACCACTACAATGAGCAGTTCTTC
TRBJ1-5 TRBV29-1 - 12 - CSVGEKDQPQHF TGCAGCGTTGGTGAGAAGGATCAGCCCCAGCATTTT
TRBJ2-3 TRBV4-3 TRBD2 16 - CASSISGGPSTDTQYF TGCGCCAGCAGCATTAGCGGGGGGCCTAGCACAGATACGCAGTATTTT
TRBJ2-2 TRBV7-2 - 15 few CASSLSGGLTGELFF TGTGCCAGCAGCTTATCTGGGGGACTCACCGGGGAGCTGTTTTTT
TRBJ1-4 TRBV7-9 - 16 - CASSLVAGPPNEKLFF TGTGCCAGCAGCTTAGTTGCAGGGCCGCCTAATGAAAAACTGTTTTTT
TRBJ2-3 TRBV7-9 - 14 - CASSVARDGDTQYF TGTGCCAGCAGCGTAGCCAGGGACGGAGATACGCAGTATTTT
TRBJ2-7 TRBV28 TRBD1 14 - CASSFFRGSDEQYF TGTGCCAGCAGTTTTTTCAGGGGGAGCGACGAGCAGTACTTC
TRBJ1-2 TRBV7-8 TRBD1 19 - CASSVQGLGGRHTNYGYTF TGTGCCAGCAGCGTACAGGGGTTAGGGGGTAGACATACAAACTATGGCTACACCTTC
TRBJ2-1 TRBV5-1 - 15 many CASSLADSTRHEQFF TGCGCCAGCAGCTTGGCTGACTCGACTCGGCATGAGCAGTTCTTC